This is a list of T cell receptor beta chains from one sample in a study of blood T cell repertoires in COVID-19. Produced via immunoSEQ multiplex PCR; TCRdb's table is partial and in-frame only. The sample lists about 170,000 clones, approximately 88% seen once, with roughly 9.2% in the top ten. Specimen: peripheral blood. These receptors came from an elderly woman with active or convalescent COVID-19. CDR3s include the opening cysteine and the closing phenylalanine or tryptophan. The D gene is left open where the match is weak. The size field is filled for only some rows; it gives once, few, many or a size class.

v_call	d_call	j_call	cdr3_length	clone_size	cdr3_aa	cdr3_nt
TRBV6-2/TRBV6-3	.	TRBJ1-1	14	.	CASSYDDMHTEAFF	TGTGCCAGCAGTTACGATGACATGCACACTGAAGCTTTCTTT
TRBV3-1/TRBV3-2	TRBD1	TRBJ2-5	15	once	CASSRREDREETQYF	TGTGCCAGCAGCCGCCGAGAGGACAGGGAAGAGACCCAGTACTTC
TRBV19	TRBD1	TRBJ1-5	13	few	CASAGTGTQPQHF	TGTGCCAGTGCCGGGACAGGGACTCAGCCCCAGCATTTT
TRBV4-3	.	TRBJ1-6	13	.	CASSQVTGTPLHF	TGCGCCAGCAGCCAAGTGACTGGAACACCCCTCCACTTT
TRBV7-6	TRBD1	TRBJ1-2	16	few	CASSLGDRGYDYGYTF	TGTGCCAGCAGCTTAGGGGACAGGGGGTATGACTATGGCTACACCTTC
TRBV19	.	TRBJ1-1	15	.	CASRTQGMANTEAFF	TGTGCCAGTAGAACACAGGGAATGGCGAACACTGAAGCTTTCTTT
TRBV4-1	.	TRBJ1-2	14	.	CASSQDRGTYGYTF	TGCGCCAGCAGCCAAGACCGAGGGACTTATGGCTACACCTTC
TRBV10-3	TRBD2	TRBJ2-3	18	once	CAISEPTSGGAGTDTQYF	TGTGCCATCAGTGAGCCGACTAGCGGGGGGGCCGGGACAGATACGCAGTATTTT
TRBV20-1	TRBD2	TRBJ2-5	15	.	CSASGTSGGAVSQYF	TGCAGTGCTAGTGGAACTAGCGGGGGGGCCGTATCTCAGTACTTC
TRBV6-5	TRBD1	TRBJ1-2	15	.	CASRMIGRQGSGYTF	TGTGCCAGCAGGATGATTGGCCGACAGGGCTCTGGCTACACCTTC
TRBV10-3	.	TRBJ1-3	14	.	CAISEPGPGNTIYF	TGTGCCATCAGTGAGCCAGGTCCCGGAAACACCATATATTTT
TRBV7-9	.	TRBJ1-1	14	once	CASSTTPGIAEAFF	TGTGCCAGCAGCACCACCCCAGGGATCGCTGAAGCTTTCTTT
TRBV7-2	TRBD1	TRBJ2-7	15	.	CASSLDPAGGYEQYF	TGTGCCAGCAGCTTAGATCCGGCAGGGGGCTACGAGCAGTACTTC
TRBV5-1	TRBD1	TRBJ1-2	14	.	CASSVGQAIYGYTF	TGCGCCAGCAGTGTGGGACAGGCCATCTATGGCTACACCTTC
TRBV6-5	TRBD1	TRBJ1-2	14	.	CASSSTQGYYGYTF	TGTGCCAGCAGTTCGACACAGGGGTACTATGGCTACACCTTC
TRBV19	.	TRBJ1-3	17	.	CASTRRAHTTSGNTIYF	TGTGCCAGTACGCGGCGGGCCCATACTACCTCTGGAAACACCATATATTTT
TRBV30	.	TRBJ2-3	11	.	CAWTGSDTQYF	TGTGCCTGGACAGGGTCAGATACGCAGTATTTT
TRBV4-3	TRBD1	TRBJ1-5	16	.	CASSQQRTGLSQPQHF	TGCGCCAGCAGCCAACAAAGGACAGGGCTTAGTCAGCCCCAGCATTTT
TRBV18	.	TRBJ2-2	14	.	CASSPPSGTGELFF	TGTGCCAGCTCACCACCGTCGGGTACCGGGGAGCTGTTTTTT
TRBV19	TRBD1	TRBJ1-4	16	.	CASRPLGRQGMEKLFF	TGTGCCAGTCGCCCTCTCGGGAGACAGGGGATGGAAAAACTGTTTTTT
TRBV30	.	TRBJ2-7	13	.	CAWSVRGLGEQYF	TGTGCCTGGAGTGTACGAGGGTTAGGCGAGCAGTACTTC
TRBV5-6	.	TRBJ1-5	14	.	CASSLGGGKQPQHF	TGTGCCAGCAGCTTAGGCGGGGGCAAACAGCCCCAGCATTTT
TRBV11-3	.	TRBJ2-7	13	.	CASSSLGLYEQYF	TGTGCCAGCAGCTCACTTGGACTCTACGAGCAGTACTTC
TRBV6-6	.	TRBJ2-7	13	.	CASSYSPTYEQYF	TGTGCCAGCAGTTACAGCCCGACCTACGAGCAGTACTTC